This T cell receptor beta chain was identified during a study of blood T cell repertoires in COVID-19. Produced via immunoSEQ multiplex PCR; TCRdb's table is partial and in-frame only. The sample yields some 150,000 clones, 91% seen once. Germline V gives CDR1 LGHNA, CDR2 YSLEER. This CDR3 contains 17 residues. Trimming pared 4 bases from V and 1 base from J, leaving 19 bases between. The sample was peripheral blood. The clonotype was recovered from a man aged 50-59 years with acute or convalescent COVID-19. This rearrangement joins TRBV4-3 to TRBJ2-5; no reliable D call. CDR3 coding DNA: TGCGCCAGCAGCCGTAGTTATAACCCCCTCGGCCAAGAGACCCAGTACTTC. It yields the protein CASSRSYNPLGQETQYF.